The TCR beta chain described here comes from a study of T-cell reconstitution after alpha-beta-depleted transplantation in children. The TCRbeta library incorporated unique molecular identifiers. TCRdb independently ran MiXCR on the PCR reads; one entry per CDR3 protein. The sample contains 600,000 to 700,000 distinct CDR3 sequences, approximately 15% of which appear only once. Unmatched junction bases numbered 4, after V lost 4 bases and J lost 5 bases. CDR3 length equals 15 residues. The germline V gene encodes CDR1 SGHTA and CDR2 FQGNSA. The chain recombines TRBV7-2 with TRBJ2-2; 10 bases agree with TRBD1. The source was PBMCs from the stem cell graft donor, collected from the stem cell graft. The receptor was isolated from a human donor who donated a stem cell graft to a child with acute myeloid leukemia. The CDR3 loop reads CASSSRTGGTGELFF. The CDR3 nucleotides read TGTGCCAGCAGCTCCAGGACAGGGGGAACCGGGGAGCTGTTTTTT.